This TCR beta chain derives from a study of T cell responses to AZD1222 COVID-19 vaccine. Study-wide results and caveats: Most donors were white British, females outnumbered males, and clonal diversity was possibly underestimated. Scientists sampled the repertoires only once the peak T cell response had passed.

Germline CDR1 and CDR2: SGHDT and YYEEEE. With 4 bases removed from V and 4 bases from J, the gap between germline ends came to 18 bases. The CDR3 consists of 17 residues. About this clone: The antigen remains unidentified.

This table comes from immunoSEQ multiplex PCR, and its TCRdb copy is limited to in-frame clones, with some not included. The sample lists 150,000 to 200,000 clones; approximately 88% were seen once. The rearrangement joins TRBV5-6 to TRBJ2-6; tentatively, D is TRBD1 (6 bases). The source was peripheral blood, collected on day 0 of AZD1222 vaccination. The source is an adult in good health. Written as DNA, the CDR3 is TGTGCCAGCAGCGACAGTACCAGGGGAGAAGGGGCCAACGTCCTGACTTTC. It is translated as CASSDSTRGEGANVLTF.